This T cell receptor beta chain was found in a study of monozygotic twins with inflammatory bowel disease. The quantity of total RNA per TCR library was about 3,700 ng. Added by template switching were UMIs that each held a 6-nucleotide sample barcode. No DNA is given; TCRdb re-called the 5' RACE reads and lists each CDR3 protein once. The repertoire table contains 90,000 to 110,000 distinct CDR3 sequences. About this clonotype itself: The antigen is not known.

Study-level findings and limits: Treatment differences in immunosuppression may have added variability to the repertoires of patients. A reduction in TCRbeta diversity (inverse Simpson) was seen in IBD patients relative to healthy co-twins.

Germline V CDR1 and CDR2: SGHTA, FQGNSA. The CDR3 runs to 12 residues. The sequence derives from a human donor with ulcerative colitis or Crohn's disease, or a healthy co-twin of an affected twin (not recorded which). The chain combines TRBV7-2 with TRBJ2-3; the D gene TCRdb calls, TRBD1, cannot be checked with no DNA. Source material: blood. The CDR3 loop is CASTQPGDTQYF.